The 5 T cell receptor beta chains below all came from one sample that was sequenced in a study of OX40 agonist ivuxolimab in advanced cancers. The table came from immunoSEQ multiplex PCR; TCRdb's copy has only in-frame clones and leaves some out. The sample consists of roughly 70,000 clones, 85% of them appearing once. Sequenced material: CD4+ or CD8+ T cells sorted from blood, taken in a trial of the OX40 agonist ivuxolimab. All receptors come from an adult with an advanced solid tumor such as melanoma, head and neck, liver or kidney cancer.

This chain uses TRBV19 with TRBJ1-5, with D hard to call. Germline V gives CDR1 LNHDA, CDR2 SQIVND (reference sequence). V lost 3 bases, J lost 2 bases, and 11 bases lay in between. This CDR3 is 15 amino acids long. CDR3 coding DNA: TGTGCCAGTAGTATTACCGGGCCGGGCAATCAGCCCCAGCATTTT. Protein: CASSITGPGNQPQHF. The full variable domain, its missing parts supplied by reference TRBV19 and TRBJ1-5, is DGGITQSPKYLFRKEGQNVTLSCEQNLNHDAMYWYRQDPGQGLRLIYYSQIVNDFQKGDIAEGYSVSREKKESFPLTVTSAQKNPTAFYLCASSITGPGNQPQHFGDGTRLSIL.

This chain's CDR3 is CASSFVSDYGYTF. The DNA for the CDR3 is TGTGCCAGCAGCTTCGTTAGTGACTATGGCTACACCTTC. The rearrangement links TRBV5-6 to TRBJ1-2; D call uncertain. V was clipped by 2 bases and J by 3 bases, with 8 bases between them. The CDR3 contains 13 residues. The germline V gene has CDR1 SGHDT and CDR2 YYEEEE.

The chain is built from TRBV30 and TRBJ1-5, with D unclear. The V and J ends lost 1 base and 6 bases respectively, with 10 bases between them. The CDR3 covers 13 residues. CDR1 is GTSNPN and CDR2 is SVGIG in the germline V gene (reference sequence). The CDR3 DNA is TGTGCCTGGAGTGAAGAGGGTGCTCAGCCCCAGCATTTT. Its translation is CAWSEEGAQPQHF.

This rearrangement joins TRBV28 to TRBJ1-2, with 10 nucleotides matching TRBD1. The CDR3 totals 17 residues. Germline V lookup: CDR1 MDHEN, CDR2 SYDVKM. Trimming took 5 bases from V and 4 from J; bases not matched to a gene: 13. CDR3 coding DNA: TGTGCCAGCAGTCCCTCCGGGACAGGGGCCAGTGGCTATGGCTACACCTTC. Amino acids: CASSPSGTGASGYGYTF.

This chain joins TRBV30 and TRBJ2-1; D call uncertain. Trimming left V 1 base short and J 5 bases short, with 9 bases between. The CDR3 extends over 13 amino acids. In germline, CDR1 is GTSNPN, CDR2 SVGIG (reference sequence). CDR3 in DNA: TGTGCCTGGAGTGCTTCCTACGACAATGAGCAGTTCTTC. This sequence encodes CAWSASYDNEQFF.